This TCR beta chain was observed in a study of T-cell reconstitution after alpha-beta-depleted transplantation in children. Overall study results and limits: About two months after transplant, alpha-beta T cells reportedly came from several hundred expanded graft clones. One year after transplant, T-cell counts and diversity came mostly from newly produced T cells.

Unique molecular identifiers tagged the TCRbeta library. TCRdb re-called the PCR reads through MiXCR, storing one row per CDR3 protein. The sample has around 250,000 distinct CDR3 sequences; 7.5% to 9.5% are singletons. CDR3 length equals 18 residues. Germline V gene lookup returns CDR1 SGHAT and CDR2 FQDESV (reference sequence). V trimming: 2 bases; J trimming: 0 bases; junction bases outside the gene matches: 9. This clonotype was recorded many times. Its antigen is not known. The rearrangement joins TRBV11-1 to TRBJ1-1, with 10 bases that match TRBD1. The sequence was collected from a male patient aged 10 to 17 who had a stem cell transplant for acute lymphoblastic leukemia, so the T cells may come from the graft donor. The sample consisted of PBMCs, mostly from graft donor cells, taken 180 days after TCRalphabeta/CD19-depleted stem cell transplant. For the CDR3, the DNA is TGTGCCAGCAGCTTAAGGTCAGGACAGGGGGAATTGAACACTGAAGCTTTCTTT. Translated: CASSLRSGQGELNTEAFF.